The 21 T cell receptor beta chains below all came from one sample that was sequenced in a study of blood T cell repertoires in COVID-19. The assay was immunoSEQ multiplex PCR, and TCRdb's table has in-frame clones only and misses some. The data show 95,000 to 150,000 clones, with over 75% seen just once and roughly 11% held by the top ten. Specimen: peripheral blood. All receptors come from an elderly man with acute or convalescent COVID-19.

The CDR3 coding sequence is TGTGCCAGCAGTGAATGGGGGCCCGGCACAGATACGCAGTATTTT. Translated: CASSEWGPGTDTQYF. The rearrangement links TRBV6-1 to TRBJ2-3, with D maybe TRBD1 (6 bases). The CDR3 is 15 amino acids. Germline assignment: CDR1 MNHNS and CDR2 SASEGT. Trimming stripped 2 bases from V and 1 base from J, with 10 bases between.

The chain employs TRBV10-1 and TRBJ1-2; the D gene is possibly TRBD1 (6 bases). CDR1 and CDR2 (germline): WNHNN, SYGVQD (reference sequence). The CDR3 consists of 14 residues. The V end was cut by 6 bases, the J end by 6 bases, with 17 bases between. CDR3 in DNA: TGCGCCAGCAGCAGGATAGACAGGACGGATGGCTACACCTTC. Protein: CASSRIDRTDGYTF.

CDR3 region: CASILSPHVGGGYTF. The CDR3 DNA reads as TGTGCCAGCATCCTCTCCCCCCACGTGGGAGGCGGCTACACCTTC. The chain combines TRBV28 with TRBJ1-2; no firm D call. V was pared by 7 bases and J by 8 bases, with 23 bases between. This CDR3 contains 15 residues. The germline CDR1 and CDR2 sequences are MDHEN and SYDVKM.

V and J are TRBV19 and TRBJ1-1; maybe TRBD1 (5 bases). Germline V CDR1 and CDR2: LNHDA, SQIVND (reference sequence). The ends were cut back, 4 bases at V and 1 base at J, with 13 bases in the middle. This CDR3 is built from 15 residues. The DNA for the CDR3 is TGTGCCAGTAGTAACCGAATGACAGCGAACACTGAAGCTTTCTTT. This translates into CASSNRMTANTEAFF. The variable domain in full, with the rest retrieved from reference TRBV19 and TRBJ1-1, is DGGITQSPKYLFRKEGQNVTLSCEQNLNHDAMYWYRQDPGQGLRLIYYSQIVNDFQKGDIAEGYSVSREKKESFPLTVTSAQKNPTAFYLCASSNRMTANTEAFFGQGTRLTVV.

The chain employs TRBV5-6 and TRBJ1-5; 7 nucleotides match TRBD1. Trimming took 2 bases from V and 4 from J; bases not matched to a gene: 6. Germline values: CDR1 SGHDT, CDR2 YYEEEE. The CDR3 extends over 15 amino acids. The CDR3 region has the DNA TGTGCCAGCAGCTTAGGCCAGGGGGTTAATCAGCCCCAGCATTTT. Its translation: CASSLGQGVNQPQHF.

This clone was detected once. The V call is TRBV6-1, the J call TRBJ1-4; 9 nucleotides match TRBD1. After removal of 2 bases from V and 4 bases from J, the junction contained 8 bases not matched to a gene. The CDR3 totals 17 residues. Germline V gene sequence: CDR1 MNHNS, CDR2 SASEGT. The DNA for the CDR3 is TGTGCCAGCAGTGAACGGGGGACAGGGAAGGGTAATGAAAAACTGTTTTTT. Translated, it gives CASSERGTGKGNEKLFF.

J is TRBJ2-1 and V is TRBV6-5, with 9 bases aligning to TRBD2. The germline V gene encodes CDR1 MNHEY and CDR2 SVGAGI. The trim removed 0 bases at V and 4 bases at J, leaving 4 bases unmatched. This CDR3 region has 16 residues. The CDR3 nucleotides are TGTGCCAGCAGTTACTCGTTTAGCGGGGGTTACAATGAGCAGTTCTTC. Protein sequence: CASSYSFSGGYNEQFF.

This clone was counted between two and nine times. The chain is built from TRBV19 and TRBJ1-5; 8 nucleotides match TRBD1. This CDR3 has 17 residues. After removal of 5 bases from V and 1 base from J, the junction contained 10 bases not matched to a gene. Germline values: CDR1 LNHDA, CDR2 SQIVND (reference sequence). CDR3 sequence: CASSPEQGVGSNQPQHF. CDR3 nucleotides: TGTGCCAGTAGTCCCGAACAGGGGGTGGGGAGCAATCAGCCCCAGCATTTT.

The CDR3 DNA sequence: TGTGCCAGCAGCTGGGCAGGGGAAGAGACCCAGTACTTC. It translates to CASSWAGEETQYF. The V gene is TRBV7-2, the J gene TRBJ2-5; D is perhaps TRBD1 (6 bases). This CDR3 has 13 residues. The V gene lost 4 bases and the J gene lost 3 bases, with 9 bases spanning the gap. Germline V gives CDR1 SGHTA, CDR2 FQGNSA.

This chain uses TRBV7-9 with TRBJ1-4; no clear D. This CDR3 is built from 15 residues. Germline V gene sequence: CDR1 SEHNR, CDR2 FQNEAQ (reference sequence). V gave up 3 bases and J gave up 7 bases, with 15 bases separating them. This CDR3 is CASSLSRRRGEKLFF. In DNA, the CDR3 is TGTGCCAGCAGCTTGAGCCGTCGTCGGGGTGAAAAACTGTTTTTT. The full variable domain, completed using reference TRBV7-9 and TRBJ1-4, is DTGVSQNPRHKITKRGQNVTFRCDPISEHNRLYWYRQTLGQGPEFLTYFQNEAQLEKSRLLSDRFSAERPKGSFSTLEIQRTEQGDSAMYLCASSLSRRRGEKLFFGSGTQLSVL.

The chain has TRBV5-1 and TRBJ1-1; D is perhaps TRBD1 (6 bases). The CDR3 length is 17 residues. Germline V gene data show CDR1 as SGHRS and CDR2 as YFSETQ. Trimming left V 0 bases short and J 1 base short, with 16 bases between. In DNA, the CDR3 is TGCGCCAGCAGCTTGGCCTCTTCCGGACAGCGGAACACTGAAGCTTTCTTT. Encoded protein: CASSLASSGQRNTEAFF.

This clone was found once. The CDR3 region is CASSSPSGGGPLGYNEQFF. CDR3 coding DNA: TGTGCCAGCAGCTCACCTAGCGGGGGGGGTCCCCTAGGCTACAATGAGCAGTTCTTC. This sequence joins TRBV11-3 and TRBJ2-1; 12 positions agree with TRBD2. CDR3 size: 19 residues. The germline V gene encodes CDR1 SGHNT and CDR2 YENEEA. V was clipped by 4 bases and J by 3 bases; unmatched bases: 13.

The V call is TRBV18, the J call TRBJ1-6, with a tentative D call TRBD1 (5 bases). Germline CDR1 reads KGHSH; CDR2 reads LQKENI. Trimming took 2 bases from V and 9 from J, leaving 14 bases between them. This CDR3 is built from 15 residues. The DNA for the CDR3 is TGTGCCAGCTCACCATCGGCACAGGCTGGTTCACCCCTCCACTTT. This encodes CASSPSAQAGSPLHF.

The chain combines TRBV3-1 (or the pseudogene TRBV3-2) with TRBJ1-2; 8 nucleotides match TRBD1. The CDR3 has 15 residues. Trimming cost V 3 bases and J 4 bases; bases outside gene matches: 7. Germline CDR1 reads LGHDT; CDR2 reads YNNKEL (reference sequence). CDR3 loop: CASSHQDREGYGYTF. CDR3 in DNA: TGTGCCAGCAGCCATCAGGACAGGGAGGGCTATGGCTACACCTTC.

The CDR3: CASSLDGRGEQYF. For the CDR3, the DNA is TGTGCCAGCAGCTTGGATGGGAGAGGGGAGCAGTACTTC. The V and J genes are TRBV5-4 and TRBJ2-7, with D possibly TRBD2 on 5 matching bases. Per the germline V gene, CDR1 is SGHNT and CDR2 is YYREEE (reference sequence). The CDR3 loop spans 13 amino acids. The V and J ends lost 0 bases and 7 bases respectively, with 11 bases between them.

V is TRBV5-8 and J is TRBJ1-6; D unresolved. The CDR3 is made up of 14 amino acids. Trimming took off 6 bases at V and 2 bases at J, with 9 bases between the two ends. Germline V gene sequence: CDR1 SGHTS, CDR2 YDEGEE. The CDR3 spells CASNQPAYNSPLHF. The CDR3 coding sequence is TGTGCCAGCAACCAACCGGCCTATAATTCACCCCTCCACTTT. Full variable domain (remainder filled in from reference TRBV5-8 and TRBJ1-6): EAGVTQSPTHLIKTRGQQATLRCSPISGHTSVYWYQQALGLGLQFLLWYDEGEERNRGNFPPRFSGRQFPNYSSELNVNALELEDSALYLCASNQPAYNSPLHFGNGTRLTVT.

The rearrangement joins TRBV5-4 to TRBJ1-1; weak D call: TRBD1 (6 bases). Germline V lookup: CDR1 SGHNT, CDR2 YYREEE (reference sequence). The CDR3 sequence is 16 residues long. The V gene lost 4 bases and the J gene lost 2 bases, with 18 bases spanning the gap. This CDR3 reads CASSPPQGSVNTEAFF. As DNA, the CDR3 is TGTGCCAGCAGCCCCCCCCAGGGGTCGGTAAACACTGAAGCTTTCTTT.

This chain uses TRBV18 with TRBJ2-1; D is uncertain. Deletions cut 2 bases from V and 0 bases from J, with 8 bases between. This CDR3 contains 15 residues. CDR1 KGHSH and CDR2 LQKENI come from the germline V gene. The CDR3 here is CASSPIAVSYNEQFF. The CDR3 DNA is TGTGCCAGCTCACCAATCGCGGTCTCCTACAATGAGCAGTTCTTC. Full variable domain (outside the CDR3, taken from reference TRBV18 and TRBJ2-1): NAGVMQNPRHLVRRRGQEARLRCSPMKGHSHVYWYRQLPEEGLKFMVYLQKENIIDESGMPKERFSAEFPKEGPSILRIQQVVRGDSAAYFCASSPIAVSYNEQFFGPGTRLTVL.

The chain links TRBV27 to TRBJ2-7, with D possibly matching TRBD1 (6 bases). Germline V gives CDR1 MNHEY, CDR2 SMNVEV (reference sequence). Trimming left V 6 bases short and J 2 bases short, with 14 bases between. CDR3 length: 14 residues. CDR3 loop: CASSRDDRTYEQYF. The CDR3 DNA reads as TGTGCCAGCAGCCGGGATGACAGGACCTACGAGCAGTACTTC.

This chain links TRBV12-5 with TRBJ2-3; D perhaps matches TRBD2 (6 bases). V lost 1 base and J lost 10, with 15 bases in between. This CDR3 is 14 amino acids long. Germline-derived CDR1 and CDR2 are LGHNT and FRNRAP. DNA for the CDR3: TGTGCTAGTGGTTTGGGACGGGGGACGGGGCCGCAGTATTTT. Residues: CASGLGRGTGPQYF.

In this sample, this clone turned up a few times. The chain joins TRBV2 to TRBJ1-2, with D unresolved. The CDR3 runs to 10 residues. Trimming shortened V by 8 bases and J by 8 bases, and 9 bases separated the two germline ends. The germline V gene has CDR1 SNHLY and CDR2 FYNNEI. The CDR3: CASVERGYTF. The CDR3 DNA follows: TGTGCCAGCGTGGAGAGAGGCTACACCTTC.